The 24 T cell receptor beta chains below all came from one sample that was sequenced in a study of T cell responses to AZD1222 COVID-19 vaccine. TCRdb keeps only in-frame clones here, not all; method: immunoSEQ multiplex PCR. This sample has about 150,000 clones, with 75% to 90% found just once. The sequenced sample was peripheral blood, obtained 28 days after the second AZD1222 dose. These receptors came from an adult who received the AZD1222 COVID-19 vaccine.

The chain links TRBV7-2 to TRBJ2-1, with TRBD1 identical over 9 bases. CDR3 length: 15 amino acids. Germline assignment: CDR1 SGHTA and CDR2 FQGNSA. J was trimmed by 1 base and V by 5 bases; bases with no gene match: 3. DNA of the CDR3: TGTGCCAGCAGCCAGGACAGGGGATCCTACAATGAGCAGTTCTTC. Translated, it gives CASSQDRGSYNEQFF. The full variable domain, with the rest looked up from reference TRBV7-2 and TRBJ2-1, is GAGVSQSPSNKVTEKGKDVELRCDPISGHTALYWYRQSLGQGLEFLIYFQGNSAPDKSGLPSDRFSAERTGGSVSTLTIQRTQQEDSAVYLCASSQDRGSYNEQFFGPGTRLTVL.

This clone was recorded a few times. V gene TRBV3-1 (or the pseudogene TRBV3-2) combines with J gene TRBJ2-4; TRBD1 agrees at 11 bases. Germline CDR1 and CDR2: LGHDT and YNNKEL (reference sequence). The CDR3 runs 14 residues. Trimming removed 5 bases from V and 8 bases from J; junction bases left unmatched: 5. The CDR3 protein is CASSAGTGGDIQYF. Written as DNA, the CDR3 is TGTGCCAGCAGCGCCGGGACAGGGGGGGACATTCAGTACTTC.

The chain has TRBV18 and TRBJ2-3, with D possibly matching TRBD1 (5 bases). V was trimmed by 5 bases and J by 6 bases, leaving 12 bases between them. The CDR3 sequence is 13 residues long. Germline CDR1 reads KGHSH; CDR2 reads LQKENI. The CDR3 region has the DNA TGTGCCAGCTCAAGGACAATTGGGGATACGCAGTATTTT. The encoded protein is CASSRTIGDTQYF.

The table lists this clone with a count of one. The CDR3: CASSEMAALLETQYF. The CDR3 DNA follows: TGTGCCAGCAGTGAGATGGCGGCCCTGCTGGAGACCCAGTACTTC. The rearrangement links TRBV2 to TRBJ2-5; no definite D call. Germline V gene lookup returns CDR1 SNHLY and CDR2 FYNNEI. The CDR3 totals 15 residues. Trimming shortened V by 3 bases and J by 5 bases, and 16 bases separated the two germline ends.

The V and J genes are TRBV28 and TRBJ1-1; 10 nucleotides align to TRBD1. The CDR3 loop spans 15 amino acids. V gave up 7 bases and J gave up 5 bases; unmatched junction bases: 10. CDR1 is MDHEN, CDR2 SYDVKM, per germline. The CDR3 sequence: CASIRPGQGRTEAFF. CDR3 in DNA: TGTGCCAGCATAAGACCGGGACAGGGGAGAACTGAAGCTTTCTTT.

This chain uses TRBV19 with TRBJ1-5, with D unresolved. With 0 bases removed from V and 3 bases from J, the gap between germline ends came to 18 bases. CDR3 size: 18 residues. Per germline, CDR1 LNHDA and CDR2 SQIVND (reference sequence). The CDR3 sequence: CASSIDPRGWGNNQPQHF. The CDR3, as DNA: TGTGCCAGTAGTATAGATCCAAGAGGGTGGGGTAACAATCAGCCCCAGCATTTT.

A note on this clone: The sample contains more than one DNA sequence encoding this CDR3. The genes are TRBV5-4 and TRBJ1-1; 8 bases match TRBD1. Germline V gene lookup returns CDR1 SGHNT and CDR2 YYREEE (reference sequence). J lost 4 bases, V lost 4 bases, and 6 bases had no gene match. There are 14 residues in the CDR3. In DNA, the CDR3 is TGTGCCAGCAGCGCAGGACAGGGTCGCACTGAAGCTTTCTTT. Protein product: CASSAGQGRTEAFF.

The chain carries TRBV20-1 and TRBJ2-1; D perhaps matches TRBD1 (6 bases). Trimming cost V 3 bases and J 6 bases, with 21 bases left between them. The CDR3 extends over 16 amino acids. In germline, CDR1 is DFQATT, CDR2 SNEGSKA (reference sequence). The CDR3 nucleotides read TGCAGTGCTAGTTGCAAAACCGGGACACATACCAATGAGCAGTTCTTC. Residues: CSASCKTGTHTNEQFF.

The rearrangement uses TRBV9 and TRBJ2-2, with TRBD2 matching 14 bases. V was pared by 0 bases and J by 7 bases, with 2 bases of the junction left unmatched. The germline V gene has CDR1 SGDLS and CDR2 YYNGEE. CDR3 length: 16 residues. CDR3 bases: TGTGCCAGCAGCGTAGGACTAGCGGGAGGGGACGGGGAGCTGTTTTTT. Translation gives CASSVGLAGGDGELFF.

V and J are TRBV6-5 and TRBJ2-2; no clear D gene. Between the trimmed V and J ends, which lost 0 bases and 4 bases, there was a span of 9 bases. The CDR3 consists of 15 residues. The germline V gene encodes CDR1 MNHEY and CDR2 SVGAGI. The CDR3 reads CASSYSRPSTGELFF. The CDR3 DNA sequence: TGTGCCAGCAGTTACTCCAGACCTAGCACCGGGGAGCTGTTTTTT.

CDR3 DNA sequence: TGTGCCAGCTCCTATCAGACAGGGGGGGACACTGAAGCTTTCTTT. This encodes CASSYQTGGDTEAFF. The chain has TRBV18 and TRBJ1-1, with 9 bases that match TRBD1. Looked up from germline, CDR1 is KGHSH and CDR2 is LQKENI. The CDR3 runs to 15 residues. V shed 6 bases and J 3 bases; nucleotides not matched to a gene: 8.

The chain recombines TRBV27 with TRBJ1-5, with 10 bases identical to TRBD1. V dropped 5 bases and J dropped 4; count of bases not matched to a gene: 5. The CDR3 totals 15 residues. Germline assignment: CDR1 MNHEY and CDR2 SMNVEV (reference sequence). The CDR3 here is CASSGRQGANQPQHF. The CDR3 DNA reads TGTGCCAGCAGTGGCCGACAGGGGGCGAATCAGCCCCAGCATTTT.

The V call is TRBV2, the J call TRBJ1-1; 8 bases map to TRBD1. This CDR3 has 14 amino acids. Losses at the gene ends were 6 bases for V and 4 bases for J; bases not matched to a gene: 7. Germline V CDR1 and CDR2: SNHLY, FYNNEI. CDR3 region: CASRDGQGITEAFF. CDR3 nucleotide sequence: TGTGCCAGCAGAGACGGACAGGGAATCACTGAAGCTTTCTTT.

The chain uses TRBV5-6 and TRBJ1-1; D is uncertain. The V end was cut by 4 bases, the J end by 1 base, with 14 bases between. Germline loops: CDR1 SGHDT, CDR2 YYEEEE. This CDR3 region has 15 residues. The CDR3 coding sequence is TGTGCCAGCAGCCATCCAAGGACGTCGAACACTGAAGCTTTCTTT. Translated, it gives CASSHPRTSNTEAFF.

V gene TRBV28 combines with J gene TRBJ1-2; possible D gene TRBD1, 6 bases. Trimming shortened V by 7 bases and J by 4 bases, and 13 bases separated the two germline ends. The length of the CDR3 is 13 residues. Per the germline V gene, CDR1 is MDHEN and CDR2 is SYDVKM. Here the CDR3 reads CASTWGASYGYTF. The CDR3 bases are TGTGCCAGCACCTGGGGGGCCTCCTATGGCTACACCTTC.

This clone was seen only once. Written as DNA, the CDR3 is TGTGCCAGCAGCTTAATCGCCGGGGCCAACGTCCTGACTTTC. Translating it yields CASSLIAGANVLTF. The chain uses TRBV7-3 and TRBJ2-6; D is unclear. Germline CDR1 and CDR2: SGHTA and FQGTGA. The V gene lost 1 base and the J gene lost 4 bases, with 5 bases spanning the gap. CDR3 length equals 14 residues.

This clone was picked up a small number of times. CDR3 coding DNA: TGTGCCAGCAGTCATCGACAGGGACGTAATGAAAAACTGTTTTTT. It is translated as CASSHRQGRNEKLFF. V and J are TRBV6-2 or TRBV6-3 and TRBJ1-4, with 7 positions matching TRBD1. Per germline, CDR1 MNHEY and CDR2 SVGEGT. The J segment lost 4 bases and the V segment lost 5 bases, leaving 7 bases of the junction unmatched. The CDR3 covers 15 residues.

The chain couples TRBV18 to TRBJ1-2; D gene ambiguous. The V gene's germline CDR1 is KGHSH and CDR2 LQKENI. V was trimmed by 1 base and J by 8 bases, leaving 17 bases between them. CDR3 length: 15 amino acids. Here the CDR3 reads CASSPQALLEGGYTF. The CDR3, as DNA: TGTGCCAGCTCACCACAGGCGCTGCTGGAGGGAGGCTACACCTTC.

This clone was seen ten or more times. CDR3 loop: CASSPTTDTQYF. The CDR3 DNA is TGTGCCAGCAGCCCAACCACAGATACGCAGTATTTT. V gene TRBV6-2 or TRBV6-3 combines with J gene TRBJ2-3; no definite D call. Germline assignment: CDR1 MNHEY and CDR2 SVGEGT. The length of the CDR3 is 12 residues. The V end was cut by 6 bases, the J end by 2 bases, with 6 bases between.

The genes are TRBV9 and TRBJ1-3; the D is unclear. The germline CDR1 and CDR2 sequences are SGDLS and YYNGEE. Trimming shortened V by 0 bases and J by 0 bases, and 10 bases separated the two germline ends. This CDR3 spans 16 amino acids. CDR3 amino acids: CASSVGHFGSGNTIYF. DNA of the CDR3: TGTGCCAGCAGCGTAGGACACTTTGGCTCTGGAAACACCATATATTTT.

This clone has a handful of counts. The chain carries TRBV27 and TRBJ2-7; the D gene is possibly TRBD2 (5 bases). Trimming pared 2 bases from V and 6 bases from J, leaving 8 bases between. The CDR3 loop spans 12 amino acids. Germline V gene sequence: CDR1 MNHEY, CDR2 SMNVEV (reference sequence). As DNA, the CDR3 is TGTGCCAGCAGTTTAGAGGGCCGCGAGCAGTACTTC. Translating it yields CASSLEGREQYF.

This chain joins TRBV6-5 and TRBJ2-7; 9 positions match TRBD2. Losses at the gene ends were 8 bases for V and 2 bases for J; bases not matched to a gene: 10. The CDR3 contains 15 residues. CDR1 is MNHEY and CDR2 is SVGAGI in the germline V gene. CDR3 coding DNA: TGTGCCAGCTCAGCAGTGGCGGGGGGGGCCTACGAGCAGTACTTC. Its translation is CASSAVAGGAYEQYF.

V and J are TRBV7-3 and TRBJ1-4; tentatively, D is TRBD1 (5 bases). This CDR3 spans 16 amino acids. Germline V CDR1 and CDR2: SGHTA, FQGTGA. With 5 bases removed from V and 4 bases from J, the gap between germline ends came to 17 bases. The CDR3 DNA reads TGTGCCAGCAGCCAAAATGGGGGTAATAGTAATGAAAAACTGTTTTTT. Translating gives CASSQNGGNSNEKLFF.

The rearrangement uses TRBV6-2 or TRBV6-3 and TRBJ1-2, with D maybe TRBD1 (5 bases). V gave up 5 bases and J gave up 8 bases, with 12 bases separating them. The CDR3 runs 12 residues. Germline CDR1 is MNHEY and CDR2 is SVGEGT. In nucleotides, the CDR3 is TGTGCCAGCAGTCCAGGGTACGAGGGCTACACCTTC. Translated: CASSPGYEGYTF.